A selection of T cell receptor beta chains follows, all from one sample in a study of T cell repertoires in cytomegalovirus infection. TCRdb re-called the reads through MiXCR, storing one row per CDR3 protein. The sample lists more than 150,000 distinct CDR3 sequences, approximately 19% seen once, with about 3% in the top ten. Sequencing was carried out using PBMCs. These receptor sequences come from a human donor in good health (CMV status not recorded). Some clones in this sample may be carry-over from other donors' samples. The CDR3 runs from the conserved cysteine through the conserved F or W. D genes are given only for firm matches. Clone size is not always given. Where it is, it says once, few, many or a class for expanded clones.

>TRBJ1-1|NA|TRBV28|11|few
CASTARTEAFF
TGTGCCAGCACCGCACGCACTGAAGCTTTCTTT
>TRBJ1-1|TRBD1|TRBV7-9|14|few
CASNAGQLNTEAFF
TGTGCCAGTAACGCGGGACAGCTGAACACTGAAGCTTTCTTT
>TRBJ1-1|TRBD1|TRBV12-3/TRBV12-4|14|few
CASSSRPGQTEAFF
TGTGCCAGCAGTTCCCGTCCGGGACAGACTGAAGCTTTCTTT
>TRBJ2-2|TRBD2|TRBV5-1|16|NA
CASSVGLVSNTGDLFF
TGCGCCAGCAGCGTGGGACTAGTGAGTAACACCGGGGATCTGTTTTTT
>TRBJ2-1|NA|TRBV6-5|15|few
CASSYSTLGANEQFF
TGTGCCAGCAGTTACTCGACGCTGGGGGCGAATGAGCAGTTCTTC
>TRBJ2-7|TRBD2|TRBV5-1|17|few
CASSGGLAGGSSYEQYF
TGCGCCAGCAGCGGCGGACTAGCGGGGGGGAGCTCCTACGAGCAGTACTTC
>TRBJ2-7|TRBD2|TRBV18|16|NA
CASSPTPTSGSVEQYF
TGTGCCAGCTCACCTACCCCGACTAGCGGGAGCGTCGAGCAGTACTTC
>TRBJ2-7|NA|TRBV4-3|14|few
CASSQQQKDYEQYF
TGCGCCAGCAGCCAACAGCAAAAAGACTACGAGCAGTACTTC
>TRBJ2-6|NA|TRBV6-5|15|NA
CASSSGGSGANVLTF
TGTGCCAGCAGTAGTGGGGGCTCTGGGGCCAACGTCCTGACTTTC
>TRBJ2-3|TRBD2|TRBV15|16|many
CATSKTPTSGRDTQYF
TGTGCCACCAGCAAAACCCCGACTAGCGGGAGAGATACGCAGTATTTT
>TRBJ2-4|TRBD1|TRBV11-2|13|many
CASSPGTANIQYF
TGTGCCAGCAGCCCAGGGACAGCAAACATTCAGTACTTC
>TRBJ2-2|NA|TRBV7-9|19|many
CASSWDEGDLSFNTGELFF
TGTGCCAGCAGCTGGGACGAGGGGGACTTATCCTTTAACACCGGGGAGCTGTTTTTT
>TRBJ2-1|TRBD2|TRBV3-1|16|NA
CASSQESGRGRYEQFF
TGTGCCAGCAGCCAAGAAAGCGGGAGGGGTCGGTATGAGCAGTTCTTC
>TRBJ1-5|NA|TRBV28|15|NA
CASSYRSKGNQPQHF
TGTGCCAGCAGTTACCGGTCAAAGGGGAATCAGCCCCAGCATTTT
>TRBJ2-3|NA|TRBV7-9|14|few
CASSSTSSTDTQYF
TGTGCCAGCAGCTCCACCTCTAGCACAGATACGCAGTATTTT
>TRBJ2-2|NA|TRBV29-1|16|NA
CSVEEVGRVNTGELFF
TGCAGCGTTGAAGAAGTTGGCAGGGTGAACACCGGGGAGCTGTTTTTT
>TRBJ2-6|NA|TRBV15|16|few
CATSRGGFSGANVLTF
TGTGCCACCAGCAGAGGGGGATTCTCTGGGGCCAACGTCCTGACTTTC
>TRBJ2-4|NA|TRBV4-3|14|few
CASSQELAPNIQYF
TGCGCCAGCAGCCAAGAACTAGCCCCAAACATTCAGTACTTC
>TRBJ1-5|NA|TRBV28|14|few
CASSPEYSNQPQHF
TGTGCCAGCAGTCCCGAATATAGCAATCAGCCCCAGCATTTT
>TRBJ2-7|NA|TRBV10-2|13|NA
CASKVVGRYEQYF
TGCGCCAGCAAGGTTGTAGGGCGCTACGAGCAGTACTTC
>TRBJ2-5|TRBD2|TRBV7-8|16|few
CASSLGRAGVHETQYF
TGTGCCAGCAGCTTAGGACGGGCGGGGGTTCATGAGACCCAGTACTTC
>TRBJ2-4|NA|TRBV9|16|NA
CASSVGGDGTRNIQYF
TGTGCCAGCAGCGTAGGGGGTGACGGAACAAGAAACATTCAGTACTTC
>TRBJ1-2|NA|TRBV15|13|NA
CATSRDAGFGYTF
TGTGCCACCAGCAGAGATGCGGGGTTTGGCTACACCTTC
>TRBJ2-1|NA|TRBV4-1|18|NA
CASSQDTGQTSSYNEQFF
TGCGCCAGCAGCCAAGATACTGGACAGACGAGCTCCTACAATGAGCAGTTCTTC
>TRBJ2-5|TRBD2|TRBV7-9|17|NA
CASSPRTSGGTQETQYF
TGTGCCAGCAGCCCCCGGACTAGCGGGGGGACTCAAGAGACCCAGTACTTC
>TRBJ1-1|NA|TRBV10-3|14|few
CAIRTDSGAGEAFF
TGTGCCATCAGGACTGATTCGGGGGCTGGTGAAGCTTTCTTT
>TRBJ2-3|NA|TRBV7-3|15|many
CASSREGLGAGTQYF
TGTGCCAGCAGCAGAGAGGGGCTAGGAGCGGGTACGCAGTATTTT
>TRBJ2-2|NA|TRBV24-1|14|few
CATSGVPNTGELFF
TGTGCCACCAGTGGGGTCCCGAACACCGGGGAGCTGTTTTTT
>TRBJ1-4|NA|TRBV20-1|13|NA
CSALILKPEKLFF
TGCAGTGCTCTGATACTTAAGCCGGAAAAACTGTTTTTT
>TRBJ1-2|NA|TRBV7-9|13|NA
CASNTEVDYGYTF
TGTGCCAGCAACACTGAAGTTGACTATGGCTACACCTTC
>TRBJ2-7|NA|TRBV2|13|NA
CASSLRAPYEQYF
TGTGCCAGCAGTTTAAGGGCCCCCTACGAGCAGTACTTC
>TRBJ2-2|NA|TRBV10-2|13|NA
CASSDGLAGELFF
TGCGCCAGCAGTGATGGGCTAGCCGGGGAGCTGTTTTTT
>TRBJ2-5|NA|TRBV6-6|16|NA
CASSDGQLYSKETQYF
TGTGCCAGCAGTGATGGGCAGCTCTACTCTAAAGAGACCCAGTACTTC
>TRBJ2-2|TRBD2|TRBV9|17|few
CASSVTSGRLIPGELFF
TGTGCCAGCAGCGTCACTAGCGGGAGACTTATTCCGGGGGAGCTGTTTTTT
>TRBJ1-5|NA|TRBV28|16|once
CASSLIQPNSNQPQHF
TGTGCCAGCAGTTTAATACAGCCTAATAGCAATCAGCCCCAGCATTTT
>TRBJ2-3|TRBD2|TRBV19|15|NA
CASSTASGRTDTQYF
TGTGCCAGTAGTACCGCTAGCGGACGCACAGATACGCAGTATTTT
>TRBJ2-6|TRBD1|TRBV18|19|many
CASSARTGTASSGANVLTF
TGTGCCAGCTCAGCACGTACCGGGACAGCTAGCTCTGGGGCCAACGTCCTGACTTTC
>TRBJ2-5|TRBD2|TRBV7-2|17|many
CASSLGLAGGPSETQYF
TGTGCCAGCAGCTTGGGACTAGCGGGAGGGCCATCAGAGACCCAGTACTTC
>TRBJ1-1|NA|TRBV7-2|13|many
CASSLTGMAEAFF
TGTGCCAGCAGCTTAACAGGGATGGCTGAAGCTTTCTTT
>TRBJ1-5|NA|TRBV12-3/TRBV12-4|12|NA
CASSELRGPQHF
TGTGCCAGCAGTGAACTGCGGGGGCCCCAGCATTTT
>TRBJ2-7|TRBD1|TRBV29-1|12|NA
CSVDGTDYEQYF
TGCAGCGTTGACGGGACAGACTACGAGCAGTACTTC
>TRBJ2-1|NA|TRBV12-3/TRBV12-4|14|many
CASSLALSGSEQFF
TGTGCCAGCAGTTTAGCGCTATCGGGAAGTGAGCAGTTCTTC
>TRBJ2-1|NA|TRBV11-2|14|NA
CASSLIDKRNEQFF
TGTGCCAGCAGCCTGATCGACAAGCGCAATGAGCAGTTCTTC
>TRBJ1-2|NA|TRBV11-2|13|few
CASSLSSNYGYTF
TGTGCCAGCAGCTTGTCGTCGAACTATGGCTACACCTTC